This T cell receptor beta chain was documented in a study of blood T cell repertoires in COVID-19. On the study more broadly: PBMCs, B-cell-depleted T cells, or T cells provided the cDNA or gDNA that made up the material.

The table came from immunoSEQ multiplex PCR; TCRdb's copy has only in-frame clones and leaves some out. The sample has about 160,000 clones; almost 85% are singletons. There are 15 residues in the CDR3. V trimming: 0 bases; J trimming: 11 bases; junction bases outside the gene matches: 10. The germline gives CDR1 MNHEY, CDR2 SVGAGI. The sequence was collected from a woman aged 80 or over with acute or convalescent COVID-19. What was sequenced was peripheral blood. This sequence joins TRBV6-5 and TRBJ1-5; 7 bases match TRBD1. CDR3 nucleotide sequence: TGTGCCAGCAGTTACTCGTCGAGGGGGCTGGGTACCCAGCATTTT. Encoded protein: CASSYSSRGLGTQHF.